What follows are 11 T cell receptor beta chains derived from one specimen sequenced in a study of monozygotic twins with inflammatory bowel disease. Reprocessing the 5' RACE reads, TCRdb reports a single entry for every CDR3 protein and omits DNA. Its listing shows 400,000 or so distinct CDR3 sequences. Sequencing was performed on blood. The receptors derive from a human donor with ulcerative colitis or Crohn's disease, or a healthy co-twin of an affected twin (not recorded which).

This rearrangement joins TRBV18 to TRBJ2-2; the D gene TCRdb calls, TRBD2, cannot be checked with no DNA. The CDR3 runs 16 residues. Germline values: CDR1 KGHSH, CDR2 LQKENI. CDR3 loop: CASSLDGREYTGELFF.

The CDR3 loop reads CASSQRLAGADTQYF. The chain combines TRBV14 with TRBJ2-3; with no DNA, the TCRdb D assignment of TRBD2 cannot be verified. The V gene's germline CDR1 is SGHDN and CDR2 FVKESK. The CDR3 has 15 residues.

The chain links TRBV19 to TRBJ1-5. The CDR3 totals 15 residues. Per germline, CDR1 LNHDA and CDR2 SQIVND (reference sequence). CDR3 in amino acids: CASSPGDPGNQPQHF.

CDR3 sequence: CSVQPGQGAPDTQYF. V is TRBV29-1 and J is TRBJ2-3; lacking DNA, the TRBD1 call made by TCRdb goes unchecked. Per the germline V gene, CDR1 is SQVTM and CDR2 is ANQGSEA. The CDR3 runs 15 residues.

The V and J genes are TRBV30 and TRBJ2-7; TCRdb designates TRBD1, a call that cannot be tested without DNA. This CDR3 has 15 amino acids. CDR1 GTSNPN and CDR2 SVGIG come from the germline V gene (reference sequence). This chain's CDR3 is CAWSANQGIYREQYF.

The chain combines TRBV19 with TRBJ1-5. This CDR3 has 15 residues. From germline, CDR1 is LNHDA and CDR2 SQIVND (reference sequence). The CDR3 here is CATQPGGLGNQPQHF.

The chain has TRBV7-2 and TRBJ1-2. Germline V CDR1 and CDR2: SGHTA, FQGNSA. The CDR3 consists of 14 residues. The CDR3 loop reads CASSLNEGKEGYTF.

The V and J genes are TRBV6-2 or TRBV6-3 and TRBJ2-1; as DNA is missing, the TRBD2 call by TCRdb cannot be tested. There are 13 residues in the CDR3. Germline V gives CDR1 MNHEY, CDR2 SVGEGT. CDR3 in amino acids: CASSFSLAHEQFF.

CDR3 sequence reads: CASSLRGQGAYGYTF. This rearrangement joins TRBV12-3 or TRBV12-4 to TRBJ1-2; TCRdb picks TRBD1, but there is no DNA to check that call. CDR3 length: 15 amino acids.

The chain carries TRBV19 and TRBJ1-5; TCRdb outputs TRBD1, but without DNA this stays unchecked. Germline values: CDR1 LNHDA, CDR2 SQIVND (reference sequence). The CDR3 sequence is 16 residues long. CDR3 in amino acids: CASSPNGQGANQPQHF.

The chain has TRBV5-1 and TRBJ2-1; TCRdb indicates TRBD2, and absent DNA this call remains unverified. The CDR3 length is 15 residues. Germline V gives CDR1 SGHRS, CDR2 YFSETQ. The CDR3 loop is CASSQSGGPYNEQFF.